This T cell receptor (beta chain) was sequenced during a study of regulatory T cells in long-lasting Graves disease (dated by TCRdb to about 2021). A note on the overall study: Persistent Graves' disease was defined as antithyroid drug treatment for over 5 years with persistently positive TSH receptor autoantibodies. Patients with persistent Graves' disease were compared with patients with newly diagnosed Graves' disease using TCR sequencing and RNA sequencing of peripheral blood. The study was conducted in China and was registered as a clinical trial. A total of some 33 samples were covered by TCR sequencing, comprising some 13 persistent and some 20 newly diagnosed Graves' disease patients. Antithyroid drugs had been taken for roughly 10 years on average by persistent Graves' disease patients in the clinical cohort.

The time point label, as the study defines it: persistent/refractory GD, antithyroid drugs over 5 years with positive TRAb. For both TCR sequencing and RNA sequencing, RNA was extracted from PBMCs in TRIzol. The diagnosis of Graves' disease was made according to American Thyroid Association guidelines. Patients were recruited from an endocrinology department in Xi'an, China. Each patient gave 8.5 to 9.5 milliliters of peripheral blood, collected in an EDTA anticoagulant tube. Ficoll Paque Plus density gradient separation was used to isolate PBMCs, and no further T cell sorting was done. RNA quality was checked with an Agilent 2100 Bioanalyzer and agarose gel, and concentration with a NanoDrop 2000. The germline V gene supplies CDR1 SNHLY and CDR2 FYNNEI. From the cysteine through the phenylalanine, the CDR3 covers 13 amino acids. Here the CDR3 DNA is all that survives: 39 bases in frame from base 1. Trimming removed 4 bases from V and 3 bases from J, leaving 10 bases between the germline ends.

Receptors were amplified or captured by multiplex PCR. Sequencing took place on an Illumina HiSeq 4000. To build TCR beta libraries, CDR3 regions were amplified by Arm-PCR using iRepertoire HTBI primers. Before sequencing, the PCR products went through gel purification. The study's processing was this. Gene usage analysis of CDR3 amino acid clonotypes used the roughly 60 TRBV and about 13 TRBJ segments found across samples. COPE and FqMerger were used to merge filtered high-quality paired reads into contigs. BLAST was used to align contigs to IMGT TRBV, TRBD and TRBJ reference genes, with CDR3 defined following IMGT. Clonotypes above 0.1% frequency were classified as highly expanded clones. Shannon entropy served as the measure of repertoire diversity, while the Gini coefficient captured V-J evenness. Clonotypes shared by more than one individual were considered public. TCRdb reprocessed the public reads (quality trimming at Q25 with fastp, clone calling with MiXCR) and kept in-frame beta chains. Every entry covers one CDR3 protein and lists the most common genes and DNA from its rows. TCRdb, not the original authors, processed these V and J calls. Across this sample there are around 400,000 distinct CDR3 sequences, with roughly a quarter seen only once. Of the sample, roughly 30% falls within the top ten clones.

As to this clonotype: The specificity of this receptor is unknown. No base quality information exists; no much larger clone differs at one position.

Findings and caveats that apply to the study as a whole: The authors acknowledged the small sample size as a limitation that may reduce accuracy. Only the TCR beta chain was sequenced and analyzed. Persistent Graves' disease patients showed lower TCR Shannon entropy and fewer highly expanded clones than newly diagnosed patients, suggesting clonal expansion. Peripheral blood alone was examined, since thyroid tissue, which constituted the primary lesion, could not be accessed. Preferential use of TRBV28, TRBJ1-2 and TRBJ2-5 was observed in persistent disease, whereas TRBV20-1 and TRBJ2-1 were favored in newly diagnosed disease. Persistent patients shared more public clonotypes among themselves (approximately 2,500) than newly diagnosed patients did (more than 850).

The sequenced sample was peripheral blood mononuclear cells (PBMCs), obtained when the disease was refractory, from a patient treated with antithyroid drugs. The receptor chain draws on TRBV2 and TRBJ2-7, and the D gene may be TRBD1, 5 bases matching. This clonotype was obtained from a female donor with Graves disease. Here the CDR3 is given as CASSGTPRYEQYF. The DNA is as follows: TGTGCCAGCAGTGGGACACCCCGCTACGAGCAGTACTTC. With all but the CDR3 taken from the reference TRBV2 and TRBJ2-7 genes, the full variable domain is: EPEVTQTPSHQVTQMGQEVILRCVPISNHLYFYWYRQILGQKVEFLVSFYNNEISEKSEIFDDQFSVERPDGSNFTLKIRSTKLEDSAMYFCASSGTPRYEQYFGPGTRLTVT.